This T cell receptor beta chain originates from a study of Graves' ophthalmopathy and Graves' hyperthyroidism. Overall study context: Hyperthyroidism is called stable when no ophthalmopathy develops within 18 months of follow-up. General study results and limits: Most clonotypes expanded in thyroid above 0.001 frequency were present in blood too.

This clonotype was recorded many times. What it binds is not known. Because the CDR3's place on the DNA is in doubt, the DNA is left out and the CDR3 is given as listed by TCRdb. As the template, RNA transcripts were used to amplify TCR beta CDR3 regions. The authors performed first-round RT-PCR with HTBI primers and then a second-round multiplex PCR. TCRdb analysed the multiplex PCR reads with MiXCR anew, one entry per CDR3 protein. The sample lists some 1.1 million distinct CDR3 sequences; approximately 35% were seen once. Germline V gene sequence: CDR1 SQVTM, CDR2 ANQGSEA. Counting both end residues, the CDR3 totals 12 amino acids. Exclusion applied to patients with other autoimmune diseases, uncontrolled infections, pregnancy or lactation. Thyroid ultrasound, orbital computed tomography, TRAb, serum thyroxine and clinical symptoms formed the basis of diagnosis.

V usage is TRBV29-1 and J usage is TRBJ2-5; the table's TRBD1 call for D was not verified on the DNA. The sequence was obtained from an adult man with Graves' hyperthyroidism. The sequenced material came from peripheral blood or thyroid tissue (not recorded which). The CDR3: CSVLSWEETQYF.